A selection of T cell receptor beta chains follows, all from one sample in a study of CXCR3-negative and CXCR3-positive naive CD8 T cells. TCRdb reworked the 5' RACE reads into one entry per CDR3 protein, no DNA. The sample table sets out over 6,500 distinct CDR3 sequences. The sample taken for sequencing was naive CXCR3- CD8+ T cells from blood. Source of these receptors: a human donor in good health. Some clones in this sample may be carry-over from other donors' samples. CDR3s include the opening cysteine and the closing phenylalanine or tryptophan. The size entry is marked missing in some rows and otherwise reads once, few, many or a size class.

clone_size,v_call,j_call,cdr3_aa
medium-sized,TRBV29-1,TRBJ1-2,CSVEDQQGRYGGYTF
medium-sized,TRBV20-1,TRBJ1-1,CSTRWETLNTEAFF
-,TRBV5-1,TRBJ1-1,CASSLAGATEAFF
-,TRBV29-1,TRBJ2-7,CSATGTGDSYEQYF
medium-sized,TRBV28,TRBJ2-7,CASSFQEGRNEQYF
-,TRBV3-1,TRBJ2-1,CASSPFTGEADEQFF
medium-sized,TRBV5-1,TRBJ2-1,CASSSPGQGGLNNEQFF
medium-sized,TRBV6-5,TRBJ2-2,CASRPGGGAGELFF
-,TRBV10-3,TRBJ2-7,CAVKGDDEQYF
-,TRBV5-1,TRBJ1-1,CASRAGQGATTEAFF
medium-sized,TRBV7-8,TRBJ2-7,CASSPQGTPYEQYF
medium-sized,TRBV29-1,TRBJ1-2,CSADENYGYTF
-,TRBV2,TRBJ2-7,CASSPGPPYSYEQYF
-,TRBV7-6,TRBJ2-3,CASSPGGALRSTDTQYF
-,TRBV29-1,TRBJ1-3,CSVVPSNDGNTIYF
-,TRBV2,TRBJ1-4,CASRETTGGAANEKLFF
-,TRBV5-6,TRBJ2-7,CASSLLGNSYEQYF
-,TRBV29-1,TRBJ2-3,CSVVSTDTQYF